A single sample gave rise to the 9 T cell receptor beta chains below, sequenced in a study of control samples from healthy donors and cancer patients. Data came from immunoSEQ multiplex PCR; TCRdb stores just in-frame clones and leaves some out. The repertoire consists of 150,000 to 200,000 clones, with approximately 92% occurring once and the leading ten covering 2% to 2.5%. The sequencing input was blood. The receptor source for this set is a woman aged 35 to 49 in good health.

CDR3 loop: CTSSPSSGLAPEQFF. The CDR3, as DNA: TGCACCAGCAGCCCCTCCTCTGGACTAGCGCCAGAGCAGTTCTTC. The chain links TRBV1 to TRBJ2-1; TRBD2, as called in the table, went unchecked against the DNA. TRBV1 is tagged as a pseudogene. The CDR3 spans 15 residues.

The chain couples TRBV7-6 to TRBJ2-7; D perhaps matches TRBD1 (6 bases). The V gene lost 5 bases and the J gene lost 1 base, with 12 bases spanning the gap. CDR1 is SGHVS and CDR2 is FNYEAQ in the germline V gene. The CDR3 is made up of 14 amino acids. The chain's CDR3 is CASSPWTASYEQYF. Written as DNA, the CDR3 is TGTGCCAGCAGCCCGTGGACAGCTTCCTACGAGCAGTACTTC.

This clone was recorded once. DNA of the CDR3: TGTGCCAGCAGTTATGGGAACCTTTACGAGCAGTACTTC. Its protein product is CASSYGNLYEQYF. The chain has TRBV27 and TRBJ2-7; D remains unclear. The CDR3 contains 13 residues. V was cut by 4 bases and J by 4 bases, with 11 bases left in between. CDR1 is MNHEY and CDR2 is SMNVEV in the germline V gene (reference sequence).

This clone has a handful of counts. V and J are TRBV5-1 and TRBJ1-3; 8 nucleotides align to TRBD1. The CDR3 has 16 amino acids. Germline V gene lookup returns CDR1 SGHRS and CDR2 YFSETQ. V trimming: 4 bases; J trimming: 2 bases; junction bases outside the gene matches: 8. The CDR3 DNA is TGCGCCAGCAGCCATCGGGAGACAGGGGCTGGAAACACCATATATTTT. Its protein product is CASSHRETGAGNTIYF.

The rearrangement joins TRBV13 to TRBJ1-1; D gene unclear. This CDR3 region has 11 residues. Trimming stripped 2 bases from V and 6 bases from J, with 4 bases between. Germline CDR1 reads PRHDT; CDR2 reads FYEKMQ (reference sequence). CDR3 bases: TGTGCCAGCAGCTTATGGGCTGAAGCTTTCTTT. Protein product: CASSLWAEAFF.

This rearrangement joins TRBV4-2 to TRBJ1-2; no clear D gene. Per the germline V gene, CDR1 is LGHNA and CDR2 is YNFKEQ. The CDR3 is 16 residues long. V was pared by 0 bases and J by 2 bases, with 13 bases between. The CDR3 loop reads CASSQDPAGTNYGYTF. In DNA, the CDR3 is TGTGCCAGCAGCCAAGATCCGGCCGGTACGAACTATGGCTACACCTTC.

This clone was picked up a small number of times. The gene calls are TRBV2 and TRBJ1-1; tentative D call: TRBD1 (5 bases). CDR1 is SNHLY, CDR2 FYNNEI, per germline. CDR3 size: 13 residues. Trimming removed 3 bases at V and 7 bases at J, with 12 bases between. CDR3 loop: CASSEYWGDEAFF. The CDR3 DNA sequence: TGTGCCAGCAGTGAGTATTGGGGGGATGAAGCTTTCTTT.

This chain joins TRBV5-4 and TRBJ1-6, with D maybe TRBD1 (6 bases). Germline-derived CDR1 and CDR2 are SGHNT and YYREEE (reference sequence). V lost 0 bases and J lost 7, with 8 bases in between. CDR3 size: 14 residues. The CDR3 reads CASSLATGNSPLHF. The CDR3 bases are TGTGCCAGCAGCTTGGCGACAGGCAATTCACCCCTCCACTTT.

The chain has TRBV9 and TRBJ1-6, with 7 bases identical to TRBD1. Per the germline V gene, CDR1 is SGDLS and CDR2 is YYNGEE. The CDR3 runs to 14 residues. The trim removed 5 bases at V and 7 bases at J, leaving 6 bases unmatched. CDR3 protein: CASSGDSYNSPLHF. CDR3 DNA: TGTGCCAGCAGTGGGGACAGCTACAATTCACCCCTCCACTTT.